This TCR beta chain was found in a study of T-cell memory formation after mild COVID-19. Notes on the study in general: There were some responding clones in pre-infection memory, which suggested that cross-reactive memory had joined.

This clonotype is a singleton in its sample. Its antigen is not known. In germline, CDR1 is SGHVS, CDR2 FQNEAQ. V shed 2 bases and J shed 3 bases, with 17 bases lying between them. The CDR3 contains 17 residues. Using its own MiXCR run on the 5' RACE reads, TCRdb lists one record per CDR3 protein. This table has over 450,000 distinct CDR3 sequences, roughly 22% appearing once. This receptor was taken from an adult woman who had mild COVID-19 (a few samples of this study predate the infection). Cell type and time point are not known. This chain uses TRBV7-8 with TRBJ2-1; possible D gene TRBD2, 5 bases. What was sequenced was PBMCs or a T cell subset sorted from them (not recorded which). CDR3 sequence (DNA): TGTGCCAGCAGCTTAACTATCCCTGGACTGATCTACAATGAGCAGTTCTTC. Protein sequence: CASSLTIPGLIYNEQFF.